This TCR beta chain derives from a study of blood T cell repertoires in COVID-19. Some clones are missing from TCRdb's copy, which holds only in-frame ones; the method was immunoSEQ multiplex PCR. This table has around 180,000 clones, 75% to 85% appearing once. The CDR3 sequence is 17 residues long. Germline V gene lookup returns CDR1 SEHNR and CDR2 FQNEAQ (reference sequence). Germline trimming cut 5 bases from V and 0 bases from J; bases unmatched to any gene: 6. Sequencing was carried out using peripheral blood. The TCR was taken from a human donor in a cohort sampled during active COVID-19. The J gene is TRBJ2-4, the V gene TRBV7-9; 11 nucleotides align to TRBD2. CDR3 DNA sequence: TGTGCCAGCAGCAATAGCGGGGGGGACTTAGCCAAAAACATTCAGTACTTC. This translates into CASSNSGGDLAKNIQYF.